These 21 T cell receptor beta chains were all obtained from the same sample, sequenced in a study of tumour-infiltrating T cells in Burkitt lymphoma. TCRdb keeps only in-frame clones here, not all; method: immunoSEQ multiplex PCR. The profile covers roughly 400 clones, with around two thirds appearing a single time and about 19% taken by the ten largest. The material sequenced was tumor tissue. Receptor source: a human donor with Burkitt lymphoma.

V is TRBV29-1 and J is TRBJ2-1; D may match TRBD1 or TRBD2 (5 bases each). Germline lookup yields CDR1 SQVTM and CDR2 ANQGSEA. Trimming took 4 bases from V and 8 from J, leaving 18 bases between them. CDR3 length: 14 residues. The CDR3 nucleotides read TGCAGCGTTGGGGGGAATGGAGTGGTAGATGAGCAGTTCTTC. The encoded protein is CSVGGNGVVDEQFF.

This chain joins TRBV19 and TRBJ1-1; no definite D call. Looked up from germline, CDR1 is LNHDA and CDR2 is SQIVND (reference sequence). The ends were cut back, 3 bases at V and 7 bases at J, with 12 bases in the middle. This CDR3 comprises 13 residues. The CDR3 loop is CASSIGTIFEAFF. The CDR3 region has the DNA TGTGCCAGTAGTATCGGCACCATCTTTGAAGCTTTCTTT.

The J gene is TRBJ1-6, the V gene TRBV23-1; D not resolved. TRBV23-1 is placed among ORFs of uncertain function. The CDR3 has 17 amino acids. V was trimmed by 8 bases and J by 7 bases, leaving 24 bases between them. Here the CDR3 DNA reads TGCGCCAGCGCCAACTGGTGGGTAGGTCAGGCGAATTCACCCCTCCACTTT. Residues: CASANWWVGQANSPLHF.

The chain is built from TRBV6-1 and TRBJ1-2; D ambiguous. The germline V and J ends were trimmed by 0 bases and 2 bases, with 7 bases remaining between them. The CDR3 extends over 14 amino acids. Germline V CDR1 and CDR2: MNHNS, SASEGT. This CDR3 reads CASSEAVKNYGYTF. CDR3 bases: TGTGCCAGCAGTGAAGCGGTCAAGAACTATGGCTACACCTTC.

The genes are TRBV25-1 and TRBJ2-1, with no clear D. The CDR3 is 14 amino acids. Germline CDR1 MGHDK, CDR2 SYGVNS. The germline V and J ends were trimmed by 3 bases and 2 bases, with 8 bases remaining between them. The chain's CDR3 is CASSDYQAYNEQFF. In nucleotides, the CDR3 is TGTGCCAGCAGTGACTACCAGGCCTACAATGAGCAGTTCTTC.

On this clone itself: Other DNA variants within this sample encode the same CDR3. V gene TRBV28 combines with J gene TRBJ1-2; D not resolved. Germline V gene sequence: CDR1 MDHEN, CDR2 SYDVKM. V was cut by 5 bases and J by 8 bases, with 21 bases left in between. CDR3 size: 15 residues. The CDR3 nucleotides are TGTGCCAGCAGTCCCAACGGGAGGGAGGTAGACGGCTACACCTTC. Protein: CASSPNGREVDGYTF.

The rearrangement uses TRBV6-1 and TRBJ2-5; D may be TRBD1 (5 bases). V was clipped by 0 bases and J by 2 bases, with 10 bases between them. The CDR3 length is 15 residues. Germline CDR1 and CDR2: MNHNS and SASEGT. CDR3 DNA sequence: TGTGCCAGCAGTGAAGCCGCAGGGCAACAAGAGACCCAGTACTTC. Its protein product is CASSEAAGQQETQYF.

This sequence joins TRBV9 and TRBJ1-5; D perhaps matches TRBD1 (6 bases). V lost 4 bases to trimming and J lost 5 bases, with 10 bases between them. There are 13 residues in the CDR3. Germline V gene sequence: CDR1 SGDLS, CDR2 YYNGEE. The DNA of the CDR3 is TGTGCCAGCAGCCAAAGGGGGGATCAGCCCCAGCATTTT. Translating it yields CASSQRGDQPQHF.

The V call is TRBV7-8, the J call TRBJ2-7; possibly TRBD2 for D (5 bases). Trimming left V 2 bases short and J 3 bases short, with 20 bases between. Germline V CDR1 and CDR2: SGHVS, FQNEAQ. This CDR3 is 17 amino acids long. The CDR3 DNA is TGTGCCAGCAGCTTAACCGTAGGAAGAGCGGATTTCTACGAGCAGTACTTC. Translating it yields CASSLTVGRADFYEQYF.

This rearrangement joins TRBV2 to TRBJ2-2; TRBD1 or TRBD2 may be the D gene (5 bases each). The CDR3 has 13 residues. V gave up 6 bases and J gave up 6 bases, with 11 bases separating them. Germline V CDR1 and CDR2: SNHLY, FYNNEI. For the CDR3, the DNA is TGTGCCAGCAGCCCCCCGGGGCCCGGGGAGCTGTTTTTT. Its translation: CASSPPGPGELFF. The complete variable domain, with remaining parts taken from reference TRBV2 and TRBJ2-2, reads EPEVTQTPSHQVTQMGQEVILRCVPISNHLYFYWYRQILGQKVEFLVSFYNNEISEKSEIFDDQFSVERPDGSNFTLKIRSTKLEDSAMYFCASSPPGPGELFFGEGSRLTVL.

The chain links TRBV10-2 to TRBJ1-5, with unresolved D. Between the trimmed V and J ends, which lost 3 bases and 6 bases, there was a span of 12 bases. Germline CDR1 reads WSHSY; CDR2 reads SAAADI. The CDR3 has 14 amino acids. CDR3 in DNA: TGCGCCAGCAGTGATTTTGGAGCCTCTCAGCCCCAGCATTTT. Residues: CASSDFGASQPQHF.

The genes are TRBV9 and TRBJ2-7, with 10 nucleotides matching TRBD1. Germline V gives CDR1 SGDLS, CDR2 YYNGEE. V shed 4 bases, J shed 5 bases, and the junction held 9 bases outside the gene matches. The CDR3 totals 15 residues. CDR3 region: CASSPRGTGDHEQYF. The CDR3, as DNA: TGTGCCAGCAGCCCTCGTGGGACAGGGGACCACGAGCAGTACTTC. Variable domain in full (rest from reference TRBV9 and TRBJ2-7): DSGVTQTPKHLITATGQRVTLRCSPRSGDLSVYWYQQSLDQGLQFLIQYYNGEERAKGNILERFSAQQFPDLHSELNLSSLELGDSALYFCASSPRGTGDHEQYFGPGTRLTVT.

This clone showed up just a few times. The chain links TRBV7-6 to TRBJ2-7, with TRBD2 identical over 14 bases. The CDR3 runs 14 residues. The J segment lost 6 bases and the V segment lost 4 bases, leaving 2 bases of the junction unmatched. Germline loops: CDR1 SGHVS, CDR2 FNYEAQ. CDR3 region: CASSSGLAGGEQYF. As DNA, the CDR3 is TGTGCCAGCAGCTCCGGACTAGCGGGGGGCGAGCAGTACTTC.

The V call is TRBV27, the J call TRBJ1-2; D is ambiguous. Germline V CDR1 and CDR2: MNHEY, SMNVEV (reference sequence). V lost 2 bases and J lost 4, with 11 bases in between. CDR3 size: 14 residues. For the CDR3, the DNA is TGTGCCAGCAGTTTAACCGGCCGAATCTATGGCTACACCTTC. It encodes CASSLTGRIYGYTF.

V and J are TRBV7-9 and TRBJ2-4; unclear D gene. The CDR3 is 13 residues long. Trimming removed 1 base at V and 3 bases at J, with 4 bases between. Germline V gene data show CDR1 as SEHNR and CDR2 as FQNEAQ (reference sequence). In DNA, the CDR3 is TGTGCCAGCAGCTTAGACAGCAAAAACATTCAGTACTTC. It translates to CASSLDSKNIQYF. Using reference TRBV7-9 and TRBJ2-4 for the parts outside the CDR3, the full variable domain is DTGVSQNPRHKITKRGQNVTFRCDPISEHNRLYWYRQTLGQGPEFLTYFQNEAQLEKSRLLSDRFSAERPKGSFSTLEIQRTEQGDSAMYLCASSLDSKNIQYFGAGTRLSVL.

This clone has a single count. V and J are TRBV6-5 and TRBJ1-2; no firm D call. Germline CDR1 reads MNHEY; CDR2 reads SVGAGI. CDR3 length equals 15 residues. Deletions cut 6 bases from V and 1 base from J, with 15 bases between. The CDR3 region is CASSRGRVDNYGYTF. In DNA, the CDR3 is TGTGCCAGCAGCCGGGGTAGGGTAGATAACTATGGCTACACCTTC.

The V gene is TRBV5-6, the J gene TRBJ1-5; unclear D gene. The V end was cut by 1 base, the J end by 3 bases, with 11 bases between. This CDR3 is built from 15 residues. CDR1 and CDR2 (germline): SGHDT, YYEEEE. The CDR3 DNA follows: TGTGCCAGCAGCTTGCTCTCTGGGGTCAATCAGCCCCAGCATTTT. It yields the protein CASSLLSGVNQPQHF.

The rearrangement joins TRBV7-9 to TRBJ2-7, with TRBD1 matching 7 bases. The trim removed 4 bases at V and 6 bases at J, leaving 15 bases unmatched. CDR3 length: 16 residues. From germline, CDR1 is SEHNR and CDR2 FQNEAQ (reference sequence). The DNA of the CDR3 is TGTGCCAGCAGCTCAGAGGGGGACGACAGGGTTCCCGAGCAGTACTTC. It encodes CASSSEGDDRVPEQYF.

This chain uses TRBV6-1 with TRBJ2-5; D call uncertain. The CDR3 totals 14 residues. Trimming pared 6 bases from V and 0 bases from J, leaving 11 bases between. The germline CDR1 and CDR2 sequences are MNHNS and SASEGT. In nucleotides, the CDR3 is TGTGCCAGCAGCACCGGGCCGCACCAAGAGACCCAGTACTTC. Amino acid sequence: CASSTGPHQETQYF.

There are a few counts of this clone. The chain joins TRBV7-9 to TRBJ2-3; the D gene is possibly TRBD2 (7 bases). CDR3 length: 16 residues. The V gene lost 1 base and the J gene lost 6 bases, with 17 bases spanning the gap. Germline V gives CDR1 SEHNR, CDR2 FQNEAQ (reference sequence). CDR3 amino acids: CASSLGEGGLSDTQYF. The CDR3 DNA is TGTGCCAGCAGCTTAGGAGAGGGGGGGCTTAGCGATACGCAGTATTTT.

The J gene is TRBJ2-3, the V gene TRBV10-3; 7 bases line up with TRBD2. The CDR3 totals 15 residues. CDR1 and CDR2 from the germline V gene are ENHRY and SYGVKD. With 5 bases clipped from V and 4 bases from J, the junction kept 9 bases outside the gene matches. CDR3 sequence: CAISPGPGGADTQYF. CDR3 sequence (DNA): TGTGCCATCAGTCCGGGCCCGGGGGGAGCAGATACGCAGTATTTT.